These 26 T cell receptor beta chains share one sample of origin, sequenced in a study of blood T cell repertoires in COVID-19. This table comes from immunoSEQ multiplex PCR, and its TCRdb copy is limited to in-frame clones, with some not included. Of fewer than 300,000 clones in the sample, more than 80% are singletons; the top ten hold approximately 1.2%. The source material was PBMCs or T cells enriched from blood (not recorded which). The receptors shown here come from a woman younger than 45 who had recovered from COVID-19.

The chain uses TRBV6-2 or TRBV6-3 and TRBJ1-1; 7 bases fit TRBD1. Trimming cost V 6 bases and J 4 bases; bases outside gene matches: 8. The CDR3 length is 14 residues. Germline lookup yields CDR1 MNHEY and CDR2 SVGEGT. DNA for the CDR3: TGTGCCAGCAGCTGGGACAGCGTGACCACTGAAGCTTTCTTT. It encodes CASSWDSVTTEAFF.

The V gene is TRBV6-5, the J gene TRBJ1-3, with no clear D. The CDR3 contains 16 residues. Germline V gives CDR1 MNHEY, CDR2 SVGAGI. The V gene lost 0 bases and the J gene lost 4 bases, with 13 bases spanning the gap. The CDR3 is CASSYSNLGSGNTIYF. The CDR3 DNA sequence: TGTGCCAGCAGTTACTCGAATCTCGGGTCAGGAAACACCATATATTTT.

This chain links TRBV9 with TRBJ2-3; TRBD2 aligns across 8 bases. CDR1 and CDR2 (germline): SGDLS, YYNGEE. The V gene end was trimmed by 6 bases and the J gene end by 1 base; junction bases not matched to a gene: 7. The CDR3 sequence is 15 residues long. In DNA form, the CDR3 reads TGTGCCAGCAACCCAGCGGGAGCAGGCACAGATACGCAGTATTTT. Translating it yields CASNPAGAGTDTQYF.

This clone was seen just once. V and J are TRBV11-2 and TRBJ2-3; 7 bases agree with TRBD2. CDR1 and CDR2 (germline): SGHAT, FQNNGV. After removal of 11 bases from V and 7 bases from J, the junction contained 15 bases not matched to a gene. The CDR3 spans 14 residues. The CDR3 DNA reads as TGTGCCGCCGGGAGCGGGAATATGGGTTATACGCAGTATTTT. This codes for CAAGSGNMGYTQYF.

The rearrangement uses TRBV5-1 and TRBJ2-3; 8 positions match TRBD2. Germline CDR1 SGHRS, CDR2 YFSETQ. V dropped 0 bases and J dropped 0; count of bases not matched to a gene: 0. The CDR3 extends over 15 amino acids. The CDR3 here is CASSLVAGSTDTQYF. CDR3 sequence (DNA): TGCGCCAGCAGCTTGGTAGCGGGAAGCACAGATACGCAGTATTTT.

About this clone: Other nucleotide sequences from this sample produce the same CDR3. This chain links TRBV27 with TRBJ2-1, with 10 positions matching TRBD2. The J segment lost 6 bases and the V segment lost 5 bases, leaving 4 bases of the junction unmatched. This CDR3 contains 14 residues. Germline assignment: CDR1 MNHEY and CDR2 SMNVEV (reference sequence). In DNA, the CDR3 is TGTGCCAGCAGTCTAGCGGGAGTTCGCAATGAGCAGTTCTTC. Its translation is CASSLAGVRNEQFF.

The chain joins TRBV5-1 to TRBJ2-5; TRBD2 might be the D (6 bases). CDR1 SGHRS and CDR2 YFSETQ come from the germline V gene. V lost 2 bases and J lost 5, with 13 bases in between. The CDR3 loop spans 14 amino acids. The CDR3 DNA reads TGCGCCAGCAGCTTCACGGAGGGCCGGGAGACCCAGTACTTC. Translated, it gives CASSFTEGRETQYF.

V gene TRBV11-1 combines with J gene TRBJ2-1, with TRBD2 identical over 9 bases. The CDR3 spans 15 residues. Germline lookup yields CDR1 SGHAT and CDR2 FQDESV (reference sequence). V dropped 5 bases and J dropped 9; count of bases not matched to a gene: 11. CDR3 amino acids: CASSPLAGVDSEQFF. In DNA form, the CDR3 reads TGTGCCAGCAGCCCCTTAGCGGGAGTCGATAGTGAGCAGTTCTTC.

The chain has TRBV7-9 and TRBJ1-2, with D perhaps matching TRBD1 (6 bases). Germline loops: CDR1 SEHNR, CDR2 FQNEAQ (reference sequence). V gave up 5 bases and J gave up 1 base, with 14 bases separating them. The CDR3 covers 15 residues. For the CDR3, the DNA is TGTGCCAGCAGCATCCTCGGACAGCTTAACTATGGCTACACCTTC. Residues: CASSILGQLNYGYTF.

The rearrangement joins TRBV5-1 to TRBJ2-7, with TRBD2 matching 8 bases. The CDR3 runs 17 residues. Germline lookup yields CDR1 SGHRS and CDR2 YFSETQ. Losses at the gene ends were 1 base for V and 6 bases for J; bases not matched to a gene: 15. Here the CDR3 DNA reads TGCGCCAGCAGCTTGACCGGGGGAGCGGGAGCTCTGGGCGAGCAGTACTTC. This encodes CASSLTGGAGALGEQYF.

The V and J genes are TRBV10-3 and TRBJ2-1; a weak D match, TRBD2 (6 bases). This CDR3 contains 12 residues. Germline-derived CDR1 and CDR2 are ENHRY and SYGVKD. CDR3 nucleotide sequence: TGTACCGGAGGGAACCAGATAAATGAGCAGTTCTTC. Residues: CTGGNQINEQFF.

The CDR3 DNA reads as TGTGCCAGCATGGCAGCGGGAGGGCCCCACAATGAGCAGTTCTTC. It yields the protein CASMAAGGPHNEQFF. This rearrangement joins TRBV27 to TRBJ2-1; 10 bases fit TRBD2. The germline CDR1 and CDR2 sequences are MNHEY and SMNVEV (reference sequence). V was pared by 7 bases and J by 5 bases, with 8 bases of the junction left unmatched. This CDR3 region has 15 residues.

The chain combines TRBV6-5 with TRBJ2-7, with a weak D call TRBD2 (6 bases). Trimming left V 6 bases short and J 3 bases short, with 15 bases between. Germline lookup yields CDR1 MNHEY and CDR2 SVGAGI. The CDR3 is made up of 14 amino acids. The CDR3 region is CASRRAWGGYEQYF. The CDR3 DNA reads as TGTGCCAGCAGGAGGGCCTGGGGAGGCTACGAGCAGTACTTC.

This clone showed up just once. V usage is TRBV5-1 and J usage is TRBJ1-1; the D gene is possibly TRBD1 (6 bases). The V end was cut by 5 bases, the J end by 3 bases, with 17 bases between. Germline loops: CDR1 SGHRS, CDR2 YFSETQ. This CDR3 region has 15 residues. The CDR3 nucleotides read TGCGCCAGCAGTGACGGGGGGGCCCTTTACACTGAAGCTTTCTTT. Translated: CASSDGGALYTEAFF.

The table lists this clone with a count of one. V usage is TRBV4-3 and J usage is TRBJ2-3; TRBD2 agrees at 9 bases. Trimming took 1 base from V and 0 from J; bases not matched to a gene: 2. CDR3 length: 16 residues. Germline V gene lookup returns CDR1 LGHNA and CDR2 YSLEER. CDR3 loop: CASSQAGTSSTDTQYF. CDR3 coding DNA: TGCGCCAGCAGCCAAGCCGGGACTAGCAGCACAGATACGCAGTATTTT.

This chain connects TRBV5-4 to TRBJ2-1; 7 bases are shared with TRBD1. CDR3 size: 15 residues. Per the germline V gene, CDR1 is SGHNT and CDR2 is YYREEE (reference sequence). Germline trimming cut 4 bases from V and 3 bases from J; bases unmatched to any gene: 7. CDR3 amino acids: CASSPDRLVYNEQFF. Written as DNA, the CDR3 is TGTGCCAGCAGCCCGGACAGGCTAGTCTACAATGAGCAGTTCTTC. Full variable domain (outside the CDR3, taken from reference TRBV5-4 and TRBJ2-1): ETGVTQSPTHLIKTRGQQVTLRCSSQSGHNTVSWYQQALGQGPQFIFQYYREEENGRGNFPPRFSGLQFPNYSSELNVNALELDDSALYLCASSPDRLVYNEQFFGPGTRLTVL.

The chain carries TRBV5-1 and TRBJ1-3; D not resolved. The CDR3 runs to 13 residues. V shed 7 bases and J shed 4 bases, with 12 bases lying between them. Germline V lookup: CDR1 SGHRS, CDR2 YFSETQ. The CDR3 loop is CASQSGIGNTIYF. CDR3 bases: TGCGCCAGCCAGTCGGGGATCGGAAACACCATATATTTT.

The chain has TRBV5-1 and TRBJ2-2; D not certain. Germline V gene sequence: CDR1 SGHRS, CDR2 YFSETQ. This CDR3 region has 15 residues. Deletions cut 0 bases from V and 3 bases from J, with 9 bases between. The CDR3 DNA follows: TGCGCCAGCAGCTTGGTCGGGTCGGACACCGGGGAGCTGTTTTTT. It codes for CASSLVGSDTGELFF.

The rearrangement joins TRBV30 to TRBJ2-7; TRBD1 is a possible D gene (5 bases). Deletions cut 4 bases from V and 2 bases from J, with 12 bases between. The length of the CDR3 is 13 residues. The germline V gene has CDR1 GTSNPN and CDR2 SVGIG (reference sequence). As DNA, the CDR3 is TGTGCCTGGACGGCAGGGTGGGCCTACGAGCAGTACTTC. Protein product: CAWTAGWAYEQYF.

The chain combines TRBV25-1 with TRBJ2-1; 10 bases map to TRBD2. The V gene's germline CDR1 is MGHDK and CDR2 SYGVNS. The junction had 2 bases not matched to a gene; V was cut back by 5 bases and J by 4 bases. This CDR3 has 14 residues. This chain's CDR3 is CASSRAGGYNEQFF. The CDR3 nucleotides are TGTGCCAGCAGTCGAGCGGGAGGGTACAATGAGCAGTTCTTC. Based on the CDR3 plus reference TRBV25-1 and TRBJ2-1, the full variable domain is EADIYQTPRYLVIGTGKKITLECSQTMGHDKMYWYQQDPGMELHLIHYSYGVNSTEKGDLSSESTVSRIRTEHFPLTLESARPSHTSQYLCASSRAGGYNEQFFGPGTRLTVL.

The CDR3, as DNA: TGTGCCAGCAGCCCGGGACTAGCGGGGTACACAGATACGCAGTATTTT. This codes for CASSPGLAGYTDTQYF. The chain employs TRBV5-5 and TRBJ2-3; TRBD2 aligns across 13 bases. The CDR3 length is 16 residues. Germline CDR1 and CDR2: SGHKS and YYEKEE (reference sequence). Trimming at V came to 4 bases and at J to 2 bases, leaving 4 bases not matched to a gene.

V usage is TRBV18 and J usage is TRBJ2-7, with a tentative D call TRBD1 (5 bases). The germline V and J ends were trimmed by 6 bases and 1 base, with 19 bases remaining between them. The CDR3 is made up of 16 amino acids. Germline V lookup: CDR1 KGHSH, CDR2 LQKENI. The CDR3 coding sequence is TGTGCCAGCTCGAAATCGACAGAGGCTGTGTCCTACGAGCAGTACTTC. Protein: CASSKSTEAVSYEQYF.

This sequence joins TRBV3-1 (or the pseudogene TRBV3-2) and TRBJ2-1; D is undetermined. Germline lookup yields CDR1 LGHDT and CDR2 YNNKEL (reference sequence). The CDR3 has 15 residues. V lost 3 bases, J lost 2 bases, and 11 bases lay in between. The CDR3 nucleotides are TGTGCCAGCAGCCATTGGGCGTCCCCCTACAATGAGCAGTTCTTC. Residues: CASSHWASPYNEQFF.

This clone appeared a few times. The rearrangement uses TRBV30 and TRBJ1-2; 10 bases align to TRBD1. In germline, CDR1 is GTSNPN, CDR2 SVGIG (reference sequence). The CDR3 has 18 amino acids. J gave up 4 bases and V 2 bases, and 16 bases lay outside the gene matches. CDR3: CAWSLIRVLTGGGYGYTF. The CDR3 region has the DNA TGTGCCTGGAGTTTAATTCGGGTCCTGACAGGGGGCGGCTATGGCTACACCTTC.

This CDR3 reads CASSRGQGASPLHF. CDR3 coding DNA: TGTGCCAGCAGCCGGGGACAGGGTGCATCACCCCTCCACTTT. The chain recombines TRBV6-2 or TRBV6-3 with TRBJ1-6; 9 bases map to TRBD1. Trimming at V came to 6 bases and at J to 10 bases, leaving 7 bases not matched to a gene. CDR3 length equals 14 residues. CDR1 and CDR2 (germline): MNHEY, SVGEGT.

The chain recombines TRBV9 with TRBJ2-1, with 8 bases fitting TRBD2. Losses at the gene ends were 4 bases for V and 9 bases for J; bases not matched to a gene: 12. Germline-derived CDR1 and CDR2 are SGDLS and YYNGEE. The CDR3 contains 15 residues. CDR3 coding DNA: TGTGCCAGCAGCCCCGGGGGGACTAGGGGCTTTGAGCAGTTCTTC. Translating gives CASSPGGTRGFEQFF.